This TCR beta chain was profiled in a study of T cell changes during pregnancy in multiple sclerosis. Trimming took off 1 base at V and 3 bases at J, with 8 bases between the two ends. The CDR3 is 14 amino acids. CDR1 is SGHTA, CDR2 FQGTGA, per germline. Assay used: immunoSEQ multiplex PCR; TCRdb lists only in-frame clones, some missing. The table lists 35,000 to 45,000 clones, roughly nine tenths of them singletons, with 0.75% to 0.9% in the top ten. In regard to this clone: The same CDR3 is also encoded by other DNA sequences in this sample.

The TCR was taken from a female donor in good health, enrolled as a control in a pregnancy study. The sequencing used CD4+ T cells from peripheral blood mononuclear cells, collected after pregnancy. V usage is TRBV7-3 and J usage is TRBJ2-3, with D maybe TRBD1 (6 bases). CDR3 in amino acids: CASSLRGRTDTQYF. DNA of the CDR3: TGTGCCAGCAGCTTAAGGGGGCGTACAGATACGCAGTATTTT.